One sample yielded the 26 T cell receptor beta chains listed below, sequenced in a study of CD8+CD57+ T cells in acquired aplastic anemia. Using genomic DNA as the template, TCR beta VDJ and CDR3 profiling was carried out. TCRdb re-called the reads through MiXCR, storing one row per CDR3 protein. The sample records some 180,000 distinct CDR3 sequences, nearly 50% being singletons. Whoever was chosen for sequencing had shown CD8+CD57+ cell expansion by flow cytometry. Sequenced material: sorted CD4+, CD8+, or CD8+CD57+ T cells (not recorded which) from PBMCs. These receptors were obtained from a human donor with aplastic anemia.

Ten or more counts support this clonotype. The rearrangement uses TRBV12-3 or TRBV12-4 and TRBJ2-7; TRBD2 aligns across 8 bases. This CDR3 contains 15 residues. V shed 2 bases, J shed 7 bases, and the junction held 10 bases outside the gene matches. CDR3 amino acids: CASSLPAGATGEQYF. The CDR3 DNA reads TGTGCCAGCAGTTTACCAGCGGGGGCTACCGGGGAGCAGTACTTC.

With regard to this clonotype: Germline is not matched at one junction end, which may reflect a read error. The chain has TRBV29-1 and TRBJ2-7, with a possible D match to TRBD2 (7 bases). The germline CDR1 and CDR2 sequences are SQVTM and ANQGSEA. This CDR3 has 11 amino acids. CDR3: CSVRGGYGQYF. The DNA of the CDR3 is TGCAGCGTTAGGGGGGGCTACGGGCAGTACTTC.

The rearrangement joins TRBV27 to TRBJ1-2; D is perhaps TRBD1 (6 bases). The CDR3 contains 15 residues. Trimming pared 2 bases from V and 0 bases from J, leaving 10 bases between. Germline lookup yields CDR1 MNHEY and CDR2 SMNVEV (reference sequence). CDR3 protein: CASSLAGGSNYGYTF. CDR3 nucleotides: TGTGCCAGCAGTTTAGCGGGGGGCTCTAACTATGGCTACACCTTC.

At least ten counts were recorded for this clonotype. This chain links TRBV7-2 with TRBJ2-4; 7 bases map to TRBD1. The CDR3 is 15 amino acids. With V trimmed by 4 bases and J by 6 bases, 9 bases remained unmatched. Germline-derived CDR1 and CDR2 are SGHTA and FQGNSA. The CDR3 loop is CASSSRQGSGNIQYF. CDR3 DNA sequence: TGTGCCAGCAGCTCCAGACAGGGCTCAGGAAACATTCAGTACTTC.

As to this clonotype: As the CDR3 is not closed by the conserved phenylalanine or tryptophan, this likely results from a read error. The J gene is TRBJ2-3, the V gene TRBV24-1, with D unclear. The V end was cut by 9 bases, the J end by 6 bases, with 9 bases between. Germline CDR1 reads KGHDR; CDR2 reads SFDVKD. The CDR3 runs 11 residues. The DNA of the CDR3 is TGTGCCACCGCCTCGACGGATACGCAGTATCTT. Its protein is CATASTDTQYL.

DNA of the CDR3: TGTGCCAGCAGCTTACAGCCGAGGGAGCAGTACTTC. Its protein is CASSLQPREQYF. V is TRBV2 and J is TRBJ2-7; D is unclear. Germline CDR1 reads SNHLY; CDR2 reads FYNNEI. This CDR3 has 12 amino acids. V gave up 6 bases and J gave up 7 bases, with 13 bases separating them.

This clonotype was counted at least ten times. The chain recombines TRBV9 with TRBJ2-7, with TRBD1 matching 12 bases. From germline, CDR1 is SGDLS and CDR2 YYNGEE. Germline trimming cut 4 bases from V and 5 bases from J; bases unmatched to any gene: 7. The CDR3 is made up of 15 amino acids. CDR3 region: CASSPRWDRGHEQYF. The CDR3, as DNA: TGTGCCAGCAGCCCCCGGTGGGACAGGGGGCACGAGCAGTACTTC.

The chain couples TRBV10-3 to TRBJ1-6, with 7 nucleotides matching TRBD1. CDR3 length equals 15 residues. Germline CDR1 and CDR2: ENHRY and SYGVKD. The trim removed 5 bases at V and 5 bases at J, leaving 6 bases unmatched. CDR3 loop: CAISPRDSDNSPLHF. DNA for the CDR3: TGTGCCATCAGTCCTCGGGACAGCGATAATTCACCCCTCCACTTT.

The V and J genes are TRBV11-1 and TRBJ2-5; 12 nucleotides match TRBD1. With 7 bases clipped from V and 5 bases from J, the junction kept 8 bases outside the gene matches. The V gene's germline CDR1 is SGHAT and CDR2 FQDESV (reference sequence). The CDR3 spans 15 residues. The CDR3 coding sequence is TGTGCCAGCATCGTCCGGGACAGGGGGCAGGAGACCCAGTACTTC. Protein: CASIVRDRGQETQYF.

This clonotype was recorded many times. The chain is built from TRBV9 and TRBJ1-2, with D possibly matching TRBD1 (5 bases). CDR1 and CDR2 from the germline V gene are SGDLS and YYNGEE. Trimming took 4 bases from V and 3 from J, leaving 13 bases between them. The CDR3 runs 14 residues. In DNA, the CDR3 is TGTGCCAGCAGCCCAGGCTCCAGGGACTATGGCTACACCTTC. Protein product: CASSPGSRDYGYTF.

This clonotype has just a few counts. The chain uses TRBV11-1 and TRBJ2-1, with unresolved D. Trimming shortened V by 0 bases and J by 1 base, and 7 bases separated the two germline ends. Germline CDR1 reads SGHAT; CDR2 reads FQDESV (reference sequence). The CDR3 length is 15 residues. CDR3 region: CASSLARGSYNEQFF. DNA for the CDR3: TGTGCCAGCAGCTTAGCCCGAGGATCCTACAATGAGCAGTTCTTC.

V and J are TRBV5-6 and TRBJ2-7; no clear D. CDR1 is SGHDT, CDR2 YYEEEE, per germline. The CDR3 loop spans 14 amino acids. V gave up 0 bases and J gave up 2 bases, with 9 bases separating them. The CDR3 region has the DNA TGTGCCAGCAGCTTGGACAGTTCGACCTACGAGCAGTACTTC. It specifies CASSLDSSTYEQYF.

CDR3 nucleotides: TGTGCCAGCAGCGGCGGACAGGGTATGAACACTGAAGCTTTCTTT. Its protein is CASSGGQGMNTEAFF. The rearrangement joins TRBV9 to TRBJ1-1; 8 positions match TRBD1. This CDR3 comprises 15 residues. Germline V gives CDR1 SGDLS, CDR2 YYNGEE. Trimming took 3 bases from V and 0 from J; bases not matched to a gene: 4.

This clonotype was observed at least ten times. The V call is TRBV5-6, the J call TRBJ1-4; D is unclear. This CDR3 spans 15 amino acids. The V end lost 4 bases, the J end lost 0 bases, and 10 bases lay between the germline ends. Per the germline V gene, CDR1 is SGHDT and CDR2 is YYEEEE. The CDR3 region is CASSHRVATNEKLFF. CDR3 nucleotide sequence: TGTGCCAGCAGCCATCGGGTAGCAACTAATGAAAAACTGTTTTTT.

About this clonotype itself: Compared with germline, one end of the junction differs, possibly owing to a read error. This CDR3 reads CASGLDTHKGSPLHF. CDR3 coding DNA: TGCGCCAGCGGCTTGGACACCCATAAGGGATCACCCCTCCACTTT. The V and J genes are TRBV5-1 and TRBJ1-6; D is possibly TRBD1 (5 bases). Germline CDR1 is SGHRS and CDR2 is YFSETQ. The CDR3 length is 15 residues.

CDR3 sequence (DNA): TGTGCCAGCAGCTTGGGGTCTCAACTGTTTTTT. Its protein product is CASSLGSQLFF. This chain joins TRBV7-9 and TRBJ1-4; D call uncertain. V was shortened by 3 bases and J by 12 bases, with 8 bases between the two germline ends. The CDR3 contains 11 residues. Germline CDR1 SEHNR, CDR2 FQNEAQ (reference sequence). The entire variable domain, with the rest obtained from reference TRBV7-9 and TRBJ1-4, is as follows: DTGVSQNPRHKITKRGQNVTFRCDPISEHNRLYWYRQTLGQGPEFLTYFQNEAQLEKSRLLSDRFSAERPKGSFSTLEIQRTEQGDSAMYLCASSLGSQLFFGSGTQLSVL.

CDR3 region: CASSFYRDRRTYEQYF. The CDR3 DNA sequence: TGTGCCAGCAGCTTCTACCGGGACAGGCGGACCTACGAGCAGTACTTC. The chain joins TRBV11-1 to TRBJ2-7; 8 nucleotides align to TRBD1. Germline CDR1 and CDR2: SGHAT and FQDESV (reference sequence). This CDR3 is 16 amino acids long. Trimming cost V 3 bases and J 2 bases; bases outside gene matches: 9.

For the CDR3, the DNA is TGTGCCAGCAGCGCCCGACAGGGAACCTCCTACGAGCAGTACTTC. The encoded protein is CASSARQGTSYEQYF. The V call is TRBV14, the J call TRBJ2-7; TRBD1 matches 7 bases. V trimming: 5 bases; J trimming: 0 bases; junction bases outside the gene matches: 7. The CDR3 spans 15 residues. CDR1 is SGHDN and CDR2 is FVKESK in the germline V gene.

This clonotype has just a few counts. The chain couples TRBV5-1 to TRBJ1-4; D not resolved. There are 16 residues in the CDR3. Trimming stripped 0 bases from V and 1 base from J, with 10 bases between. Germline CDR1 SGHRS, CDR2 YFSETQ. CDR3 in DNA: TGCGCCAGCAGCTTGGGATGGGAGGAAACTAATGAAAAACTGTTTTTT. Its protein product is CASSLGWEETNEKLFF. The whole variable domain, remainder taken from reference TRBV5-1 and TRBJ1-4, is KAGVTQTPRYLIKTRGQQVTLSCSPISGHRSVSWYQQTPGQGLQFLFEYFSETQRNKGNFPGRFSGRQFSNSRSEMNVSTLELGDSALYLCASSLGWEETNEKLFFGSGTQLSVL.

CDR3 region: CAISETGLNTEAFF. The CDR3 DNA follows: TGTGCCATCAGTGAGACAGGGCTGAACACTGAAGCTTTCTTT. The chain employs TRBV10-3 and TRBJ1-1, with a tentative D call TRBD1 (6 bases). Germline assignment: CDR1 ENHRY and CDR2 SYGVKD. CDR3 length: 14 amino acids. Trimming took off 2 bases at V and 0 bases at J, with 7 bases between the two ends.

This clonotype occurred once. This chain uses TRBV7-3 with TRBJ2-1, with 7 bases matching TRBD2. Per the germline V gene, CDR1 is SGHTA and CDR2 is FQGTGA. Losses at the gene ends were 5 bases for V and 9 bases for J; bases not matched to a gene: 10. The CDR3 is made up of 14 amino acids. This CDR3 reads CASSPRTRGLEQFF. The CDR3 region has the DNA TGTGCCAGCAGCCCCCGGACTAGGGGTCTTGAGCAGTTCTTC.

The genes are TRBV25-1 and TRBJ2-7; the match to TRBD1 covers 8 bases. Unmatched junction bases numbered 11, after V lost 5 bases and J lost 2 bases. In germline, CDR1 is MGHDK, CDR2 SYGVNS. The CDR3 length is 16 residues. This CDR3 reads CASSLTTGAIAYEQYF. CDR3 DNA sequence: TGTGCCAGCAGTTTAACGACAGGGGCCATTGCCTACGAGCAGTACTTC.

This clonotype was detected many times. The rearrangement uses TRBV20-1 and TRBJ1-6; 7 bases map to TRBD1. The V gene's germline CDR1 is DFQATT and CDR2 SNEGSKA (reference sequence). The CDR3 covers 15 residues. V lost 2 bases to trimming and J lost 5 bases; unmatched junction nucleotides: 6. CDR3 protein: CSARRDSQDNSPLHF. The CDR3 nucleotides read TGCAGTGCTAGAAGGGACAGCCAAGATAATTCACCCCTCCACTTT.

This clonotype was seen only once. CDR3 in amino acids: CASVASSGYYGYTF. In DNA form, the CDR3 reads TGTGCCAGTGTAGCTTCGAGCGGATACTATGGCTACACCTTC. The V gene is TRBV19, the J gene TRBJ1-2; D remains unclear. The CDR3 totals 14 residues. Trimming stripped 8 bases from V and 3 bases from J, with 16 bases between. Per the germline V gene, CDR1 is LNHDA and CDR2 is SQIVND (reference sequence).

This clonotype was seen only a few times. V usage is TRBV7-8 and J usage is TRBJ2-3; D is ambiguous. Germline-derived CDR1 and CDR2 are SGHVS and FQNEAQ. Trimming took 3 bases from V and 3 from J, leaving 10 bases between them. The CDR3 consists of 14 residues. In DNA, the CDR3 is TGTGCCAGCAGCTTGAGTGCCTCGACAGATACGCAGTATTTT. It translates to CASSLSASTDTQYF.

CDR3 bases: TGTGCCACCAGCAGAGAGTTCGGAGGATTACAGCATTTT. It is translated as CATSREFGGLQHF. The chain joins TRBV15 to TRBJ1-5; D call uncertain. The V gene's germline CDR1 is LNHNV and CDR2 YYDKDF (reference sequence). V was trimmed by 0 bases and J by 13 bases, leaving 13 bases between them. The CDR3 has 13 amino acids.